The 18 T cell receptor beta chains reported below all come from one sample, sequenced in a study of T cells after yellow fever vaccination. Each CDR3 protein gets one entry after TCRdb re-called the 5' RACE reads with MiXCR. The profile shows hundreds of thousands of distinct CDR3 sequences, around 16% of them singletons. The sample was PBMCs, taken about 5 days after the first yellow fever vaccination. The receptors come from a man in his late teens or twenties who received the YFV17D yellow fever vaccine.

The gene calls are TRBV15 and TRBJ2-7, with D perhaps TRBD1 (5 bases). In germline, CDR1 is LNHNV, CDR2 YYDKDF (reference sequence). The CDR3 sequence is 13 residues long. Trimming shortened V by 1 base and J by 6 bases, and 10 bases separated the two germline ends. The CDR3 bases are TGTGCCACCAGCAGAGCAGGGTTTGGCGAGCAGTACGTC. Translation gives CATSRAGFGEQYV.

This chain links TRBV7-2 with TRBJ1-1; D remains ambiguous. Germline V gene sequence: CDR1 SGHTA, CDR2 FQGNSA. Deletions cut 2 bases from V and 0 bases from J, with 13 bases between. The CDR3 totals 16 residues. The DNA for the CDR3 is TGTGCCAGCAGCTTATGGGCAGCGAGCATGAACACTGAAGCTTTCTTT. Translating it yields CASSLWAASMNTEAFF.

This chain links TRBV6-2 or TRBV6-3 with TRBJ1-5; D call uncertain. The CDR3 is made up of 14 amino acids. CDR1 and CDR2 (germline): MNHEY, SVGEGT. V lost 4 bases and J lost 0, with 7 bases in between. Here the CDR3 DNA reads TGTGCCAGCAGTTTCGGTAATAGCAATCAGCCCCAGCATTTT. It is translated as CASSFGNSNQPQHF.

This clonotype has ten or more counts. The chain couples TRBV20-1 to TRBJ2-3, with TRBD2 matching over 11 bases. The CDR3 consists of 12 residues. Germline CDR1 is DFQATT and CDR2 is SNEGSKA (reference sequence). The trim removed 6 bases at V and 9 bases at J, leaving 5 bases unmatched. CDR3 bases: TGCAGTGCCCGGGGACTAGCGGACACGCAGTATTTT. This gives the protein CSARGLADTQYF.

This clonotype was seen only a few times. The rearrangement uses TRBV9 and TRBJ2-3, with 10 bases that match TRBD2. Germline V gene lookup returns CDR1 SGDLS and CDR2 YYNGEE. J lost 4 bases, V lost 3 bases, and 8 bases had no gene match. This CDR3 comprises 16 residues. This chain's CDR3 is CASSAFSGGPPDTQYF. CDR3 nucleotide sequence: TGTGCCAGCAGCGCGTTTAGCGGGGGGCCCCCAGATACGCAGTATTTT.

Only a few counts were recorded for this clonotype. V usage is TRBV27 and J usage is TRBJ2-5, with 8 bases that match TRBD2. This CDR3 region has 17 residues. Germline assignment: CDR1 MNHEY and CDR2 SMNVEV (reference sequence). With V trimmed by 1 base and J by 2 bases, 9 bases remained unmatched. The CDR3 is CASSLFARGGKQETQYF. The CDR3, as DNA: TGTGCCAGCAGTTTATTCGCCCGGGGGGGGAAACAAGAGACCCAGTACTTC.

This chain uses TRBV4-1 with TRBJ1-1; D gene ambiguous. The CDR3 runs 14 residues. Deletions cut 1 base from V and 4 bases from J, with 10 bases between. Looked up from germline, CDR1 is MGHRA and CDR2 is YSYEKL. The CDR3 DNA follows: TGCGCCAGCAGCCAAGTCGGAGTCGCCACTGAAGCTTTCTTT. This gives the protein CASSQVGVATEAFF.

This clonotype has only a few counts. V usage is TRBV20-1 and J usage is TRBJ1-1, with TRBD1 as a possible D gene (5 bases). Trimming shortened V by 1 base and J by 1 base, and 10 bases separated the two germline ends. The CDR3 sequence is 14 residues long. Germline V CDR1 and CDR2: DFQATT, SNEGSKA (reference sequence). CDR3 in amino acids: CSARVGGGNTEAFF. The DNA of the CDR3 is TGCAGTGCTAGAGTTGGGGGAGGGAACACTGAAGCTTTCTTT.

This clonotype has ten or more counts. The chain employs TRBV12-3 or TRBV12-4 and TRBJ2-7; 10 bases line up with TRBD1. The CDR3 is made up of 15 amino acids. J lost 0 bases, V lost 5 bases, and 4 bases had no gene match. The CDR3 protein is CASSPGTGVSYEQYF. The CDR3 coding sequence is TGTGCCAGCAGTCCCGGGACAGGGGTCTCCTACGAGCAGTACTTC.

The genes are TRBV5-1 and TRBJ2-2; D is unclear. Trimming cost V 2 bases and J 6 bases, with 8 bases left between them. The CDR3 has 13 residues. Germline V CDR1 and CDR2: SGHRS, YFSETQ. The CDR3 DNA follows: TGCGCCAGCAGCTTTTATGAGTCCGGGGAGCTGTTTTTT. Translating it yields CASSFYESGELFF.

V usage is TRBV4-1 and J usage is TRBJ1-5; D unresolved. The germline V and J ends were trimmed by 4 bases and 1 base, with 11 bases remaining between them. There are 15 residues in the CDR3. Germline CDR1 and CDR2: MGHRA and YSYEKL. CDR3 coding DNA: TGCGCCAGCAGCCCCCAGGCCGGGAGCAATCAGCCCCAGCATTTT. Amino acids: CASSPQAGSNQPQHF.

The gene calls are TRBV20-1 and TRBJ1-6, with D possibly matching TRBD1 (5 bases). V dropped 2 bases and J dropped 6 bases, with 8 bases sitting between them. CDR3 length equals 13 residues. The germline CDR1 and CDR2 sequences are DFQATT and SNEGSKA (reference sequence). CDR3 region: CSARRQFNSPLHF. The CDR3 DNA reads TGCAGTGCTAGACGACAGTTTAATTCACCCCTCCACTTT.

This chain links TRBV13 with TRBJ1-6; 9 bases are shared with TRBD1. This CDR3 has 14 amino acids. Per germline, CDR1 PRHDT and CDR2 FYEKMQ (reference sequence). Germline trimming cut 5 bases from V and 9 bases from J; bases unmatched to any gene: 5. The CDR3 here is CASSPRDRASPLHF. CDR3 sequence (DNA): TGTGCCAGCAGCCCGAGGGACAGGGCTTCACCCCTCCACTTT.

This clonotype was seen a few times. The V gene is TRBV20-1, the J gene TRBJ2-1, with 9 positions matching TRBD1. V shed 6 bases, J shed 4 bases, and the junction held 7 bases outside the gene matches. The length of the CDR3 is 14 residues. The germline V gene encodes CDR1 DFQATT and CDR2 SNEGSKA (reference sequence). The CDR3 nucleotides are TGCAGTGCGACAGGGGGACCTCTTTACAATGAGCAGTTCTTC. This sequence encodes CSATGGPLYNEQFF.

This CDR3 reads CASSWGGPETQYF. In DNA, the CDR3 is TGCGCCAGCAGCTGGGGAGGTCCAGAGACCCAGTACTTC. The gene calls are TRBV5-1 and TRBJ2-5, with a tentative D call TRBD2 (6 bases). Trimming removed 3 bases from V and 4 bases from J, with 10 bases in between. The germline gives CDR1 SGHRS, CDR2 YFSETQ. This CDR3 is 13 amino acids long.

The chain links TRBV5-1 to TRBJ2-1; no reliable D call. The CDR3 sequence is 17 residues long. Germline-derived CDR1 and CDR2 are SGHRS and YFSETQ. Trimming removed 4 bases at V and 1 base at J, with 18 bases between. In DNA form, the CDR3 reads TGCGCCAGCAGCCCCAGGAGTCACCAACTTTCCTACAATGAGCAGTTCTTC. Encoded protein: CASSPRSHQLSYNEQFF.

A single count supports this clonotype. The V and J genes are TRBV7-2 and TRBJ2-3; D may correspond to TRBD1 or TRBD2 (6 bases each). Germline V lookup: CDR1 SGHTA, CDR2 FQGNSA. V was trimmed by 6 bases and J by 5 bases, leaving 18 bases between them. This CDR3 region has 15 residues. The CDR3 here is CASSKMGGPRDTQYF. CDR3 nucleotides: TGTGCCAGCAGTAAGATGGGGGGCCCTCGAGATACGCAGTATTTT.

The genes are TRBV7-6 and TRBJ2-1; 16 nucleotides line up with TRBD2. This CDR3 region has 17 residues. Looked up from germline, CDR1 is SGHVS and CDR2 is FNYEAQ. With V trimmed by 5 bases and J by 4 bases, 5 bases remained unmatched. The CDR3 nucleotides read TGTGCCAGCAGCCCGGGACTAGCGGGGGGGGGTTACAATGAGCAGTTCTTC. Protein sequence: CASSPGLAGGGYNEQFF.